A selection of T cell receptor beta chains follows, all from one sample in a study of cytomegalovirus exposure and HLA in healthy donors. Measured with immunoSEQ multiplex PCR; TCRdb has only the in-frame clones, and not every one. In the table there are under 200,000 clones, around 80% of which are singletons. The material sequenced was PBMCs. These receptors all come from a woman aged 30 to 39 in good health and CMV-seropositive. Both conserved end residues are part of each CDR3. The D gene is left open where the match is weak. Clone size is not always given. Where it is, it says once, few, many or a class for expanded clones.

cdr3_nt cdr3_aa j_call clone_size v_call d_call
TGCGCCAGCAGCTTGACTAGCCCCTACAATGAGCAGTTCTTC CASSLTSPYNEQFF TRBJ2-1 NA TRBV5-1 NA
TGCAGCGTGGGAACAGGGGTAGATTCACCCCTCCACTTT CSVGTGVDSPLHF TRBJ1-6 few TRBV29-1 TRBD1
TGCAGCGTTGGGCAGACTCACTCCTACGAGCAGTACTTC CSVGQTHSYEQYF TRBJ2-7 NA TRBV29-1 NA
TGTGCCAGCACCATCAACCCCGACAGTTTCTATGGCTACACCTTC CASTINPDSFYGYTF TRBJ1-2 NA TRBV28 NA
TGTGCCAGCAGCCGCGTGGGGGCTGCCTACGAGCAGTACTTC CASSRVGAAYEQYF TRBJ2-7 NA TRBV14 NA
TGTGCCAGCAGCGTCCGTTCACAGGGTTTCCACGAGCAGTACTTC CASSVRSQGFHEQYF TRBJ2-7 few TRBV9 NA
TGTGCCAGCAGGTCGGGACAGGGGCTTGGCTACACCTTC CASRSGQGLGYTF TRBJ1-2 NA TRBV28 TRBD1
TGTGCCACCTCGGGGGACAGGGGGAACCGCGAGCAGTACTTC CATSGDRGNREQYF TRBJ2-7 NA TRBV10-3 TRBD1
TGTGCCACCAGCAGAGATGACATTCAGGCCCAGCATTTT CATSRDDIQAQHF TRBJ1-5 NA TRBV15 NA
TGCGCCAGCAGCCAAACTACAGGGGGCAGGAGGGCCGGGGAGCTGTTTTTT CASSQTTGGRRAGELFF TRBJ2-2 NA TRBV4-3 TRBD1
TGCGCCAGCAGTGACCGCTCCTACGAGCAGTACTTC CASSDRSYEQYF TRBJ2-7 NA TRBV10-1 NA
TGTGCCAGCTCACGAGAGGGGAACACTGAAGCTTTCTTT CASSREGNTEAFF TRBJ1-1 NA TRBV18 NA
TGTGCCTGGAGTGATAGCAGGGCCCAAGGGCAGTACTTC CAWSDSRAQGQYF TRBJ2-7 NA TRBV30 NA
TGTGCCACCAGCAAAGAGACGTCGGGCACTGAAGCTTTCTTT CATSKETSGTEAFF TRBJ1-1 NA TRBV15 NA
TGTGCCAGCAGTTTAAGCTGGGGCGGGGACACTGAAGCTTTCTTT CASSLSWGGDTEAFF TRBJ1-1 NA TRBV28 NA
TGTGCCAGCAACCTACAGGGGGCGAACACTGAAGCTTTCTTT CASNLQGANTEAFF TRBJ1-1 NA TRBV2 TRBD1
TGCAGCGTAAACTTTTGGGCTGACTATGGCTACACCTTC CSVNFWADYGYTF TRBJ1-2 NA TRBV29-1 NA
TGCGCCAGCAGCCAAGTCCTAGCGGGGGGCCCACACGGGGAGCTGTTTTTT CASSQVLAGGPHGELFF TRBJ2-2 NA TRBV4-3 TRBD2
TGTGCCAGCAGCTCCCACCTCGGCACTGAAGCTTTCTTT CASSSHLGTEAFF TRBJ1-1 few TRBV9 NA
TGTGCCAGCAGCCTGGGACTTCAAAAGACCTACGAGCAGTACTTC CASSLGLQKTYEQYF TRBJ2-7 NA TRBV9 NA
TGTGCCAGCAGCTTAGGAGCTCTAGCGGGAGTGTACAATGAGCAGTTCTTC CASSLGALAGVYNEQFF TRBJ2-1 NA TRBV7-9 TRBD2
TGTGCCAGTAGTCTCCCCGGGACAGGGGGCGTAGGCTACACCTTC CASSLPGTGGVGYTF TRBJ1-2 NA TRBV19 TRBD1
TGTGCCAGCAGTCCATCAAGGGGAAATTCACCCCTCCACTTT CASSPSRGNSPLHF TRBJ1-6 NA TRBV11-2 NA
TGTGCCAGCAGCTTAGAGGAGGGATGGGGCACAGATACGCAGTATTTT CASSLEEGWGTDTQYF TRBJ2-3 NA TRBV7-8 NA
TGTGCCAGCAGCGTAGAGGGTAGCACTCAGCGGGAGCAGTACTTC CASSVEGSTQREQYF TRBJ2-7 NA TRBV9 NA
TGCGCCAGCAGCCAAACCCATACCAACAGGGTTCGTGAAGCTTTCTTT CASSQTHTNRVREAFF TRBJ1-1 NA TRBV4-1 NA
TGCAGCGTTGAGCCGCCCTCTACCTGGGACAGTGGAAAAGAGACCCAGTACTTC CSVEPPSTWDSGKETQYF TRBJ2-5 NA TRBV29-1 TRBD1
TGCGCCAGCAGCTTGGATGGACAGGGGGCTATGGGATACAATGAGCAGTTCTTC CASSLDGQGAMGYNEQFF TRBJ2-1 NA TRBV5-1 TRBD1
TGTGCCAGCAGTGAAGGAGGCGGGGGTGTCTACGAGCAGTACTTC CASSEGGGGVYEQYF TRBJ2-7 NA TRBV6-1 TRBD2
TGTGCCAGCAGGGAAACCGGGACAGTCTACGAGCAGTACTTC CASRETGTVYEQYF TRBJ2-7 NA TRBV2 TRBD1
TGTGCCAGCAGTGAAGCAGCGGGGCCCTACAATGAGCAGTTCTTC CASSEAAGPYNEQFF TRBJ2-1 once TRBV2 TRBD2